The 11 T cell receptor beta chains below were found in one sample sequenced in a study of human T cells and chemical hapten exposure. TCRdb ran MiXCR on the RACE reads and lists one entry per CDR3 protein. The table has around 130,000 distinct CDR3 sequences, approximately 8.3% seen once. Time point indicated: healthy volunteer bleed at 2 weeks. RNA extraction used unfractionated whole blood as the source of total RNA. Sample: whole blood. The source is a male donor in good health. Some clones in this sample may be carry-over from other donors' samples.

This clonotype was observed many times. The chain uses TRBV4-2 and TRBJ1-1; 9 bases are a match to TRBD1. The V gene end was trimmed by 4 bases and the J gene end by 4 bases; junction bases not matched to a gene: 4. Germline CDR1 reads LGHNA; CDR2 reads YNFKEQ. The CDR3 runs 14 residues. The CDR3 DNA reads as TGTGCCAGCAGCCTACAGGGACAGGGCACTGAAGCTTTCTTT. The encoded protein is CASSLQGQGTEAFF.

This clonotype has just a few counts. The genes are TRBV11-2 and TRBJ1-3; D remains unclear. This CDR3 has 18 residues. Germline-derived CDR1 and CDR2 are SGHAT and FQNNGV. V lost 4 bases and J lost 0, with 19 bases in between. The chain's CDR3 is CASSSPPRLAFSGNTIYF. CDR3 nucleotide sequence: TGTGCCAGCAGCTCTCCCCCCCGGCTCGCATTCTCTGGAAACACCATATATTTT.

The chain combines TRBV5-1 with TRBJ1-4; TRBD1 matches at 8 bases. The CDR3 sequence is 14 residues long. Trimming removed 3 bases from V and 7 bases from J; junction bases left unmatched: 5. CDR1 SGHRS and CDR2 YFSETQ come from the germline V gene. CDR3 loop: CASSSTGGGEKLFF. As DNA, the CDR3 is TGCGCCAGCAGCTCCACAGGGGGAGGTGAAAAACTGTTTTTT.

This rearrangement joins TRBV19 to TRBJ1-1; the D is unclear. The CDR3 has 13 residues. Germline CDR1 is LNHDA and CDR2 is SQIVND (reference sequence). Trimming left V 1 base short and J 1 base short, with 4 bases between. For the CDR3, the DNA is TGTGCCAGTAGTATAGTAGCGAACACTGAAGCTTTCTTT. Its protein product is CASSIVANTEAFF.

The sample holds many counts of this clonotype. The chain has TRBV12-3 or TRBV12-4 and TRBJ2-5; TRBD2 matches 12 bases. This CDR3 is 16 amino acids long. Trimming cost V 5 bases and J 4 bases; bases outside gene matches: 8. The CDR3 protein is CASSLRLAGAAETQYF. The CDR3 region has the DNA TGTGCCAGCAGTCTCCGACTAGCGGGAGCGGCAGAGACCCAGTACTTC.

V and J are TRBV20-1 and TRBJ2-1; D may be TRBD2 (7 bases). Per the germline V gene, CDR1 is DFQATT and CDR2 is SNEGSKA (reference sequence). With 6 bases removed from V and 4 bases from J, the gap between germline ends came to 13 bases. CDR3 length equals 13 residues. CDR3 amino acids: CSAGRGSYNEQFF. The CDR3 DNA reads TGCAGTGCAGGGAGGGGGTCTTACAATGAGCAGTTCTTC.

This chain joins TRBV12-3 or TRBV12-4 and TRBJ2-2, with D unclear. The V and J ends lost 4 bases and 1 base respectively, with 13 bases between them. The CDR3 consists of 16 residues. CDR3 protein: CASSSLDSLNTGELFF. The CDR3, as DNA: TGTGCCAGCAGTTCCCTAGACTCCCTGAACACCGGGGAGCTGTTTTTT.

This clonotype came up a few times. V usage is TRBV12-3 or TRBV12-4 and J usage is TRBJ2-3, with 8 bases lining up with TRBD1. The CDR3 contains 13 residues. Trimming took 7 bases from V and 7 from J; bases not matched to a gene: 7. The CDR3 DNA sequence: TGTGCCAGCACCACCACAGGGGGACATACGCAGTATTTT. Translating it yields CASTTTGGHTQYF.

This clonotype was seen ten or more times. The V gene is TRBV24-1, the J gene TRBJ2-1; possibly TRBD1 for D (5 bases). Trimming removed 5 bases at V and 4 bases at J, with 11 bases between. In germline, CDR1 is KGHDR, CDR2 SFDVKD. This CDR3 has 14 amino acids. Written as DNA, the CDR3 is TGTGCCACCAGTGCGCAGGGTTCTTACAATGAGCAGTTCTTC. This gives the protein CATSAQGSYNEQFF.

Ten or more counts support this clonotype. This rearrangement joins TRBV12-5 to TRBJ2-5, with no clear D. This CDR3 spans 13 amino acids. The germline gives CDR1 LGHNT, CDR2 FRNRAP. The V gene lost 8 bases and the J gene lost 2 bases, with 12 bases spanning the gap. The CDR3 DNA reads TGTGCTAGTAGCGAAGGATTGCAAGAGACCCAGTACTTC. Translating gives CASSEGLQETQYF.

V usage is TRBV13 and J usage is TRBJ1-1; D gene unclear. This CDR3 comprises 14 residues. Trimming pared 0 bases from V and 0 bases from J, leaving 5 bases between. Germline V lookup: CDR1 PRHDT, CDR2 FYEKMQ (reference sequence). The CDR3 sequence is CASSLGRVNTEAFF. DNA of the CDR3: TGTGCCAGCAGCTTAGGGCGGGTGAACACTGAAGCTTTCTTT.